This T cell receptor (beta chain) was sequenced for a study of cytomegalovirus exposure and HLA in healthy donors (dated by TCRdb to 2016 to 2017). Looking at the study overall: An earlier analysis of around 600 of the donors reported 250 to 300 Gb of sequence data and more than 90 million unique TCR beta sequences from about 180 million T cells. Roughly 310 gigabases of sequencing data and tens of millions of unique TCR sequences were included in an early release covering under 650 HLA-typed donors. Among the approximately 400 genotyped donors, more than 70% belonged to the genetic ancestry cluster associated with self-reported Caucasian donors. The study aimed to test whether cataloging public T cell receptors could reveal signatures of past pathogen exposure. The study used immunosequencing to profile the T cell repertoires of 600 to 850 subjects and linked those repertoires to cytomegalovirus serostatus. A separate validation cohort of some 130 different subjects was used in addition to the roughly 620-subject first cohort. To predict cytomegalovirus infection status, the study brought together high-throughput TCR immunosequencing, statistical association of individual TCRs with disease status, and machine learning. A later analysis re-analyzed previously published TCR beta repertoires from several hundred donors and added high-resolution HLA genotyping to study TCR occurrence patterns. The later analysis used no new phenotypic data to find candidate immune exposures, relying instead on TCR beta sequences and their occurrence across donors. An earlier analysis of fewer than 700 of the donors applied high-throughput TCR beta sequencing to assess whether each TCR beta V gene segment acted as functional or pseudogenic. Alongside the repertoire data, information on donor age, sex, ethnicity and CMV serostatus was compiled. Genome-wide SNP genotypes for about 65% of the roughly 670 donors were used in a later genetic analysis, which treated that subset as a discovery cohort. All discovery cohort repertoires had been generated on a single sequencing platform. HLA typing covered class I and class II loci at four-digit resolution. The number of typed donors differed by locus: about 629-640 for A, B, C, DRB1 and DQB1; 500 to 550 for DQA1; some 590 for DPA1; and about 450 for DPB1. About five DR-DQ haplotypes were treated as single units for association and clustering because of strong linkage in the cohort. Across about 380 genotyped donors of the cohort, an average of about 250,000 unique TCR beta nucleotide sequences per donor were sequenced, and 15% to 20% of those sequences were non-productive. Beyond this particular receptor, the publication reports: In an earlier analysis of over 550 of the donors, most TCR beta V segments were observed in productive rearrangements about 87% or about 30% of the time, broadly matching IMGT annotations. Specific HLA alleles were associated with 18,000 or so TCR beta sequences at a false discovery rate of 0.05 in a later analysis. When HLA alleles, especially DR and DQ, strongly co-occurred, attributing TCR associations to individual alleles was difficult. Only TCR beta chains were sequenced in this cohort, and the absence of alpha or paired-chain data limited detectable features. A later analysis found that most CMV-associated TCR beta chains appeared HLA-restricted, with HLA associations seemingly driven largely by CMV exposure. A further reported finding was that TCR beta sequences accurately predicted the HLA-A and HLA-B alleles for most subjects in the first cohort. Roughly uniform sequencing depth across donors was assumed in presence/absence analyses, although this assumption may not hold. In a later genetic analysis, a missense DCLRE1C variant was associated with V-gene and J-gene trimming of TCR beta chains, and the association was replicated in an independent cohort. Because HLA typing was missing for some donors at each locus, association tests included only the typed subset. Across donors, most TCR sequences were observed very rarely, whereas some public TCRs were present in many individuals. A cluster of highly shared sequence variants was judged likely to be a technical artifact of the sequencing pipeline. The 87-base-pair reads could not distinguish some IMGT-functional V segments, including TRBV6-2 and TRBV6-3, so those segments were excluded. The only immune exposure information available for the cohort was CMV serostatus. Three of the identified cytomegalovirus-associated TCR beta chains were confirmed in vitro to be specific for cytomegalovirus antigens. In a later analysis, HLA-associated TCR beta chains were found to be more clonally expanded and to have lower generation probabilities than equally common non-associated chains. The classifier was reported to diagnose cytomegalovirus status with high specificity and sensitivity in both the original and validation cohorts. According to a later analysis, parvovirus B19, influenza, CMV and Epstein-Barr virus appeared linked to several top co-occurrence clusters. A later genetic analysis reported fewer N-insertions in productive TCRs among donors in an Asian-associated ancestry cluster than the roughly 700-donor mean. The authors suggested that the approach could potentially be extended to other disease states and immunological phenotypes. In a later analysis, the rate of TCR association differed among HLA loci, with DRB1 alleles having the most associated TCRs and HLA-C alleles having the fewest. Because counts were too low, around 18 rarely observed V segments, including chromosome 9 orphons, were left out of the earlier analysis of 587 of the donors. Correlated functional status among segregating V segments might reflect linkage disequilibrium, but an unknown experimental factor could not be ruled out. The study listed 150 to 200 TCR beta chains as associated with cytomegalovirus.

Receptor libraries were prepared by the immunoSEQ multiplex PCR assay. A mixture of 60 forward primers for TCR Vbeta segments and 13 reverse primers for TCR Jbeta segments was used in the multiplex PCR. The CDR3 region of rearranged TCR beta genes was amplified from genomic DNA by a multiplex PCR assay. Amplified TCR beta libraries were sequenced as 87-base-pair reads on the Illumina HiSeq System. On the study's bioinformatics: In a later analysis, about 80 million unique TCR beta chains were counted across the 666 repertoires, and around 10 million of these chains were shared by at least two donors. To remove PCR and sequencing errors, raw reads were error-corrected and collapsed into unique sequences using a nearest-neighbor algorithm that merged closely related sequences. CDR3 sequences were aligned to IMGT reference sequences to assign V, D and J gene segments. For a sequence to be retained, at least a six-nucleotide match to both a V gene segment and a J gene segment was required. A rearrangement counted as productive if the CDR3 had no stop codons and remained in frame with V and J, and every other rearrangement counted as non-productive. CDR3 was defined by IMGT convention, running from the second conserved V-encoded cysteine to the conserved J-encoded phenylalanine. The earlier analysis of 500 to 650 of the donors excluded any sequence lacking an unambiguous match to a single V gene segment. In an earlier analysis of approximately 610 of the donors, V segments were called functional above 56.7% productive rearrangements and were called segregating when the between-donor standard deviation exceeded 5%. A statistical classification framework was developed to diagnose cytomegalovirus status using the catalog of TCR beta chain sequences. V and J gene assignment, in a later analysis, came from comparing TCR nucleotide sequences with IMGT/GENE-DB human TR gene sequences. Using the TCRdist pipeline, a later analysis assigned CDR3 sequences along with most-parsimonious VDJ recombination scenarios. A later analysis defined each TCR beta chain by its CDR3 amino acid sequence plus V-gene family, and excluded reads lacking a unique V-gene family. As a way to deal with suspected cross-contamination and a sequencing artifact, a later analysis dropped 450 to 600 nucleotide sequences that were highly shared and had low generation probability. In a later analysis, a clonal expansion index for each public chain was calculated from normalized within-repertoire ranks of inferred template counts. Generation probabilities in a later analysis came from a VDJ recombination model fitted to out-of-frame rearrangements, and those results were checked against IGoR. A later analysis scored TCR-TCR, TCR-HLA and TCR-CMV co-occurrence with hypergeometric tests, applying a repertoire-size bias correction to TCR pairs. A later analysis estimated false discovery rates by permuting HLA or CMV assignments 20 times. In a later analysis, co-occurring TCRs were grouped using DBSCAN, and TCRdist sequence similarity was added for clustering within HLA-allele-positive subsets. Repertoires with fewer than 30,000 or more than 120,000 public chains were left out of co-occurrence clustering, as were five repertoires with anomalous nucleotide sharing. Held by TCRdb, this immuneACCESS table contains in-frame sequences only and omits some clones. Under half of the omission traces to an unresolved V gene where checked; the cause of the rest is unknown. From that table come the V and J calls and clone size; the DNA was used to work out D and trimming. In this sample the table shows around 130,000 clones, about three quarters of which occur a single time. More than 2.5% of the sample is taken by the ten largest.

The cohort consisted of 666 healthy bone marrow donors. At the time of sampling, every cohort member was nominally healthy, though immune exposures that went unrecorded were likely present. The donor tested CMV seropositive, placing the donor among the 289 seropositive members of the cohort. Each donor provided a peripheral blood sample, and peripheral blood mononuclear cells were used for TCR beta sequencing. The Qiagen DNeasy Blood Extraction Kit was used to extract genomic DNA from the blood cell samples. The sample holds a few counts of this clone. Its target antigen remains unknown. Qualities for individual bases were not recorded, and no much larger clone is one base off. From a lookup of the germline V gene, CDR1 and CDR2 are SGHRS and YFSETQ. The CDR3, cysteine through phenylalanine, is 14 amino acids long. The kept DNA is CDR3 alone, 42 bases in frame from the first base. The V end gives up 4 bases and the J end 6 bases, leaving 6 bases in the junction not matched to a gene.

Sample: PBMCs. The sequence derives from a woman aged 60-75 years in good health and CMV-seropositive. Recombination joined TRBV5-1 with TRBJ1-2; 10 bases in the junction line up with TRBD1. The CDR3 region has the sequence CASSRGTGVDGYTF. DNA sequence: TGCGCCAGCAGCCGAGGGACAGGGGTTGATGGCTACACCTTC.